Following are 5 T cell receptor beta chains from one sample sequenced in a study of identical twins. Each CDR3 protein gets one entry after TCRdb re-called the 5' RACE reads with MiXCR. Of some 330,000 distinct CDR3 sequences in the sample, roughly 9% were seen once. Sequencing input: naive T cells sorted from blood. Every receptor here comes from a woman aged 50 to 60 in good health.

This clonotype was counted only a few times. The chain combines TRBV5-1 with TRBJ2-7; D is ambiguous. V gave up 4 bases and J gave up 2 bases, with 10 bases separating them. CDR1 SGHRS and CDR2 YFSETQ come from the germline V gene. CDR3 length: 13 residues. CDR3: CASSEIGAYEQYF. In nucleotides, the CDR3 is TGCGCCAGCAGCGAAATAGGCGCCTACGAGCAGTACTTC. The whole variable domain, filled in from reference TRBV5-1 and TRBJ2-7, reads KAGVTQTPRYLIKTRGQQVTLSCSPISGHRSVSWYQQTPGQGLQFLFEYFSETQRNKGNFPGRFSGRQFSNSRSEMNVSTLELGDSALYLCASSEIGAYEQYFGPGTRLTVT.

The gene calls are TRBV12-3 or TRBV12-4 and TRBJ2-2, with D uncertain. CDR3 length equals 15 residues. V lost 6 bases and J lost 5, with 16 bases in between. CDR3 residues: CASRTRITGTGELFF. CDR3 sequence (DNA): TGTGCCAGCAGAACCCGGATTACCGGGACCGGGGAGCTGTTTTTT.

Turning to this clonotype: The DNA is left out, because the CDR3 cannot be placed on it with certainty; the CDR3 is given as TCRdb lists it. The chain carries TRBV4-1 and TRBJ2-3; whether TRBD1, the table's D call, matches the DNA was not checked. The CDR3 is made up of 18 amino acids, end residues included. Germline CDR1 reads MGHRA; CDR2 reads YSYEKL. The CDR3 region is CASSQAFFGAGEGDTQYF.

This clonotype was picked up a small number of times. V usage is TRBV6-1 and J usage is TRBJ1-5; no clear D gene. Between the trimmed V and J ends, which lost 4 bases and 2 bases, there was a span of 9 bases. Germline CDR1 and CDR2: MNHNS and SASEGT. The CDR3 totals 14 residues. CDR3 loop: CASSGLEGNQPQHF. CDR3 sequence (DNA): TGTGCCAGCAGTGGCCTTGAGGGCAATCAGCCCCAGCATTTT.

The J gene is TRBJ1-1, the V gene TRBV7-9; D is uncertain. Germline lookup yields CDR1 SEHNR and CDR2 FQNEAQ (reference sequence). The germline V and J ends were trimmed by 2 bases and 6 bases, with 10 bases remaining between them. The CDR3 loop spans 13 amino acids. The CDR3 loop reads CASSLSVQSEAFF. Written as DNA, the CDR3 is TGTGCCAGCAGCTTAAGTGTGCAGTCTGAAGCTTTCTTT.